One and the same sample provided the 6 T cell receptor beta chains below, sequenced in a study of blood T cell repertoires in COVID-19. Only in-frame clones appear in the TCRdb table, and some are missing; sequencing was by immunoSEQ multiplex PCR. The table shows some 110,000 clones, with about 81% occurring only once. The sample consisted of peripheral blood. The receptor source for this set is a man between 70 and 80 years old with acute or convalescent COVID-19.

The chain joins TRBV7-8 to TRBJ1-1; 8 nucleotides match TRBD1. The CDR3 consists of 12 residues. Unmatched junction bases numbered 4, after V lost 3 bases and J lost 10 bases. Per germline, CDR1 SGHVS and CDR2 FQNEAQ. The CDR3 nucleotides read TGTGCCAGCAGCTTTTTCACAGGGGGAGCTTTCTTT. Protein product: CASSFFTGGAFF.

The chain has TRBV5-4 and TRBJ2-1; D is ambiguous. CDR1 SGHNT and CDR2 YYREEE come from the germline V gene (reference sequence). The CDR3 length is 13 residues. Trimming removed 0 bases at V and 4 bases at J, with 5 bases between. The CDR3 loop reads CASSLGPYNEQFF. CDR3 nucleotides: TGTGCCAGCAGCTTGGGGCCTTACAATGAGCAGTTCTTC.

This clone was detected only once. The rearrangement joins TRBV5-1 to TRBJ2-7; 7 nucleotides line up with TRBD2. CDR3 length equals 13 residues. CDR1 and CDR2 (germline): SGHRS, YFSETQ. Germline trimming cut 2 bases from V and 2 bases from J; bases unmatched to any gene: 1. CDR3 coding DNA: TGCGCCAGCAGCTTTGCGGGAGCCTACGAGCAGTACTTC. Translating it yields CASSFAGAYEQYF. Using reference TRBV5-1 and TRBJ2-7 for the parts outside the CDR3, the full variable domain is KAGVTQTPRYLIKTRGQQVTLSCSPISGHRSVSWYQQTPGQGLQFLFEYFSETQRNKGNFPGRFSGRQFSNSRSEMNVSTLELGDSALYLCASSFAGAYEQYFGPGTRLTVT.

V gene TRBV6-5 combines with J gene TRBJ1-2, with 11 bases that match TRBD1. V shed 11 bases and J 4 bases; nucleotides not matched to a gene: 9. Germline V CDR1 and CDR2: MNHEY, SVGAGI. This CDR3 is 14 amino acids long. This CDR3 is CAGSGTGGTYGYTF. The CDR3 coding sequence is TGTGCCGGATCCGGGACAGGGGGTACCTATGGCTACACCTTC.

The V and J genes are TRBV2 and TRBJ2-3, with D unresolved. Trimming took 5 bases from V and 3 from J, leaving 12 bases between them. The CDR3 consists of 14 residues. Germline V gene sequence: CDR1 SNHLY, CDR2 FYNNEI. CDR3 residues: CASSRTKLTDTQYF. The CDR3 DNA reads TGTGCCAGCAGTCGAACCAAACTGACAGATACGCAGTATTTT.

DNA of the CDR3: TGTGCCACCCTCTCAGCAGGGGCTGGAAACACCATATATTTT. Amino acids: CATLSAGAGNTIYF. V usage is TRBV28 and J usage is TRBJ1-3, with D tentatively TRBD1 (6 bases). CDR3 length: 14 residues. Trimming shortened V by 10 bases and J by 2 bases, and 15 bases separated the two germline ends. The V gene's germline CDR1 is MDHEN and CDR2 SYDVKM.